The clone carrying this TCR beta chain was seen many times. The CDR3 spans 17 residues. V was trimmed by 3 bases and J by 4 bases, leaving 21 bases between them. CDR1 and CDR2 (germline): MGHRA, YSYEKL. The data belong to a study of T cells of healthy individuals. TCRdb re-analysed the 5' RACE reads in MiXCR, keeping a single row per CDR3 protein. The table includes about 53,000 distinct CDR3 sequences, roughly 14% detected once. The chain is built from TRBV4-1 and TRBJ2-5, with D possibly being TRBD1 or TRBD2 (7 bases each). The source is a human donor in good health. The CDR3 reads CASSHPGEGAYGETQYF. The CDR3 DNA follows: TGCGCCAGCAGCCATCCCGGGGAGGGGGCTTACGGAGAGACCCAGTACTTC.